This T cell receptor beta chain was sequenced for a study of PD-1 blockade in classical Hodgkin lymphoma. The protocol was immunoSEQ multiplex PCR, while the TCRdb copy is restricted to in-frame clones and leaves out a portion. This table has some 22,000 clones, over 75% appearing once. Relapse was seen in all patients after autologous stem cell transplantation, and brentuximab vedotin exposure was variable. Sequenced here: peripheral blood mononuclear cells (PBMCs), sampled before the second cycle of nivolumab. The clonotype originates from a human donor with classical Hodgkin lymphoma.

The CDR3 loop is CASSSMPGASYNEQFF. As DNA, the CDR3 is TGTGCCAGCAGCTCTATGCCGGGGGCCTCCTACAATGAGCAGTTCTTC. The V gene is TRBV7-6, the J gene TRBJ2-1, with D perhaps given as TRBD1 or TRBD2 (6 bases each). The V end lost 4 bases, the J end lost 0 bases, and 13 bases lay between the germline ends. Germline V gene sequence: CDR1 SGHVS, CDR2 FNYEAQ. This CDR3 region has 16 residues. Drawing the rest from reference TRBV7-6 and TRBJ2-1, the complete variable domain is GAGVSQSPRYKVTKRGQDVALRCDPISGHVSLYWYRQALGQGPEFLTYFNYEAQQDKSGLPNDRFSAERPEGSISTLTIQRTEQRDSAMYRCASSSMPGASYNEQFFGPGTRLTVL.